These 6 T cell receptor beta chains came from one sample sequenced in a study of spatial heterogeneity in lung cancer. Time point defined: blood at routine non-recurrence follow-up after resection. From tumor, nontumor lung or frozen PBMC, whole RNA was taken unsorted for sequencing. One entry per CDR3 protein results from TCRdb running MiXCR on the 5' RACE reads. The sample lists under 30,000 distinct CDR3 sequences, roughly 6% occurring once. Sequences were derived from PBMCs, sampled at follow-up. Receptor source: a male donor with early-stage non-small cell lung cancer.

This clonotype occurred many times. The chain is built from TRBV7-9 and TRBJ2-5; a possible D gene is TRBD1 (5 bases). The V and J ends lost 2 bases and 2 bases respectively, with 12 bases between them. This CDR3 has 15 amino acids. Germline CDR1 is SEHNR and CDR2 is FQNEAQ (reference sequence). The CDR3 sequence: CASSLPATGQETQYF. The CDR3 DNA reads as TGTGCCAGCAGCTTACCCGCCACAGGTCAAGAGACCCAGTACTTC.

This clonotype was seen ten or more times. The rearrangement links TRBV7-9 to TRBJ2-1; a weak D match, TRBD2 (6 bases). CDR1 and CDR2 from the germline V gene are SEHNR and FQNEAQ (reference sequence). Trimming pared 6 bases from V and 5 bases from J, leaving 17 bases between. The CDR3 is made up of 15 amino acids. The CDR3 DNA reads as TGTGCCAGCAGACTTATCAGGCGGGGCAACAATGAGCAGTTCTTC. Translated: CASRLIRRGNNEQFF.

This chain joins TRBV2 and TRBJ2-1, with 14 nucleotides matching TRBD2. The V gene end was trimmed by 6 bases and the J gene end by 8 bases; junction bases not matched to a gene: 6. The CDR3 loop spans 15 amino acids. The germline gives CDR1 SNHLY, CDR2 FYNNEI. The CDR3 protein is CASRRLAGGQDEQFF. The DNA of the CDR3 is TGTGCCAGCAGACGACTAGCGGGAGGGCAAGATGAGCAGTTCTTC.

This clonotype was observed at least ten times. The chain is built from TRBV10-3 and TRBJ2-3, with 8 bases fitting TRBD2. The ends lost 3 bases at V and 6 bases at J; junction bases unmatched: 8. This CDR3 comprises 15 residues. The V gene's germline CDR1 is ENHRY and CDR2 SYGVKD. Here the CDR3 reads CAISDRAGAADTQYF. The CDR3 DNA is TGTGCCATCAGTGATCGAGCGGGAGCGGCGGATACGCAGTATTTT.

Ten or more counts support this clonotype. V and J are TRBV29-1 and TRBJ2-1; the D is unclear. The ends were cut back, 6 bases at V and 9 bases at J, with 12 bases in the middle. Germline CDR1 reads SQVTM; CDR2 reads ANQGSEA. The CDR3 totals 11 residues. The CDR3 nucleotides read TGCAGCGTGGGTGTGGGCTTTGAGCAGTTCTTC. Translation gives CSVGVGFEQFF.

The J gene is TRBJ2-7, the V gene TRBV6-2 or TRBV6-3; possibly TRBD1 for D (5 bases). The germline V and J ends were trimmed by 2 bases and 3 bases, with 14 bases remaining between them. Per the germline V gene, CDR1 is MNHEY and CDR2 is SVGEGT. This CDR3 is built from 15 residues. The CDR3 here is CASSYGAETLYEQYF. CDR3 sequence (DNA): TGTGCCAGCAGTTACGGGGCGGAGACCCTCTACGAGCAGTACTTC.